This paragraph reports one T cell receptor (beta chain). Antigen unknown. The sample is drawn from a study of coeliac disease. Germline loops: CDR1 SGHRS, CDR2 YFSETQ. The junction had 1 base not matched to a gene; V was cut back by 4 bases and J by 2 bases. This CDR3 is built from 14 residues. Repertoires were generated with immunoSEQ multiplex PCR, while TCRdb's copy carries only in-frame clones and drops some. Seen here are approximately 3,000 clones, 70% observed once, and the top ten hold 15% to 18%. The study's findings and limits: TRB repertoires were largely private, with most amino acid sequences found in only one sample.

This sequence originates from a man aged 18 to 30 with celiac disease on a gluten-free diet. The rearrangement uses TRBV5-1 and TRBJ2-7, with 12 bases matching TRBD2. Specimen: intraepithelial lymphocytes from the gut. The CDR3 nucleotides are TGCGCCAGCAGCCCTAGCGGGGGGGCCTACGAGCAGTACTTC. Residues: CASSPSGGAYEQYF.